One sample yielded the 31 T cell receptor beta chains listed below, sequenced in a study of T cell repertoires in cytomegalovirus infection. TCRdb re-called the reads with MiXCR, one entry per CDR3 protein. This repertoire shows about 130,000 distinct CDR3 sequences, roughly 25% found once; its top ten account for roughly 35%. These receptors' antigens are unknown. The sequenced sample consisted of PBMCs, sequenced either directly or after in vitro stimulation (not recorded which). The source of these receptors is a human donor in good health (CMV status not recorded). Some clones in this sample may be carry-over from other donors' samples.

J is TRBJ1-2 and V is TRBV10-2; 8 bases fit TRBD1. The CDR3 has 16 amino acids. The V and J ends lost 4 bases and 4 bases, in that order; junction bases with no gene match: 11. Germline CDR1 WSHSY, CDR2 SAAADI. The chain's CDR3 is CASSAEPGTGSYGYTF. The CDR3 DNA reads TGCGCCAGCAGTGCCGAACCCGGGACAGGAAGCTATGGCTACACCTTC.

This clonotype was counted ten times or more. DNA of the CDR3: TGCGCCAGCAGCGGGCCGCTAAAGGGCACTGAAGCTTTCTTT. This translates into CASSGPLKGTEAFF. The genes are TRBV4-1 and TRBJ1-1; D remains unclear. Trimming took 5 bases from V and 4 from J, leaving 14 bases between them. Per germline, CDR1 MGHRA and CDR2 YSYEKL. The CDR3 is 14 amino acids.

This clonotype was counted between two and nine times. The V call is TRBV14, the J call TRBJ2-1; D may be TRBD2 (6 bases). This CDR3 is 16 amino acids long. V lost 3 bases, J lost 7 bases, and 19 bases lay in between. The V gene's germline CDR1 is SGHDN and CDR2 FVKESK. Here the CDR3 reads CASSQAPGLRGNEQFF. The CDR3 DNA follows: TGTGCCAGCAGCCAGGCGCCGGGACTCCGAGGGAATGAGCAGTTCTTC.

This chain uses TRBV20-1 with TRBJ1-1; the D is unclear. This CDR3 region has 16 residues. CDR1 and CDR2 (germline): DFQATT, SNEGSKA (reference sequence). V shed 2 bases and J shed 0 bases, with 16 bases lying between them. This chain's CDR3 is CSARISGRIMNTEAFF. The CDR3 nucleotides read TGCAGTGCTAGAATTTCCGGGCGGATCATGAACACTGAAGCTTTCTTT.

This clonotype occurred once. The chain combines TRBV20-1 with TRBJ1-5; D is ambiguous. Germline V gives CDR1 DFQATT, CDR2 SNEGSKA (reference sequence). CDR3 length equals 13 residues. V was trimmed by 6 bases and J by 3 bases, leaving 12 bases between them. The DNA for the CDR3 is TGCAGTGCCGAGCCTTATACCAATCAGCCCCAGCATTTT. Encoded protein: CSAEPYTNQPQHF.

CDR3 sequence reads: CSARVHDGREQFF. Here the CDR3 DNA reads TGCAGTGCTAGAGTGCATGATGGAAGGGAGCAGTTCTTC. The chain uses TRBV20-1 and TRBJ2-1; unclear D gene. Looked up from germline, CDR1 is DFQATT and CDR2 is SNEGSKA (reference sequence). V was trimmed by 1 base and J by 10 bases, leaving 14 bases between them. The CDR3 length is 13 residues.

The chain couples TRBV29-1 to TRBJ1-2; TRBD1 is a possible D gene (6 bases). CDR3 size: 15 residues. V was shortened by 0 bases and J by 0 bases, with 11 bases between the two germline ends. CDR1 is SQVTM and CDR2 is ANQGSEA in the germline V gene. CDR3 nucleotide sequence: TGCAGCGTTGAAGATCAGGGGACGGCTAACTATGGCTACACCTTC. This sequence encodes CSVEDQGTANYGYTF.

V is TRBV6-1 and J is TRBJ1-4; D is unclear. The V end lost 5 bases, the J end lost 4 bases, and 11 bases lay between the germline ends. Germline-derived CDR1 and CDR2 are MNHNS and SASEGT. The CDR3 has 14 amino acids. The CDR3 region has the DNA TGTGCCAGCAGTTCGACGCCTGATAATGAAAAACTGTTTTTT. Encoded protein: CASSSTPDNEKLFF.

This clonotype was picked up many times. V and J are TRBV7-2 and TRBJ2-1; D perhaps matches TRBD1 (6 bases). The CDR3 totals 14 residues. CDR1 is SGHTA and CDR2 is FQGNSA in the germline V gene. V gave up 6 bases and J gave up 4 bases, with 13 bases separating them. The CDR3 reads CASRRMQGYNEQFF. The CDR3 coding sequence is TGTGCCAGCAGGAGAATGCAGGGGTACAATGAGCAGTTCTTC.

This clonotype was seen only a few times. The chain carries TRBV2 and TRBJ2-2; no clear D gene. The CDR3 totals 13 residues. The germline V gene has CDR1 SNHLY and CDR2 FYNNEI. V lost 6 bases to trimming and J lost 7 bases, with 12 bases between them. CDR3 sequence reads: CASRADSIGELFF. DNA for the CDR3: TGTGCCAGCAGGGCAGATAGCATCGGGGAGCTGTTTTTT.

This chain uses TRBV3-1 with TRBJ1-4; a weak D match, TRBD1 (5 bases). Germline CDR1 is LGHDT and CDR2 is YNNKEL (reference sequence). The CDR3 has 14 amino acids. The V and J ends lost 0 bases and 6 bases respectively, with 8 bases between them. The CDR3 is CASSQEGGDEKLFF. The CDR3 DNA sequence: TGTGCCAGCAGCCAAGAGGGAGGGGATGAAAAACTGTTTTTT.

This clonotype occurred a few times. V usage is TRBV15 and J usage is TRBJ2-1, with 8 bases identical to TRBD2. Losses at the gene ends were 6 bases for V and 0 bases for J; bases not matched to a gene: 4. The CDR3 loop spans 15 amino acids. Looked up from germline, CDR1 is LNHNV and CDR2 is YYDKDF (reference sequence). This chain's CDR3 is CATSPAGASYNEQFF. For the CDR3, the DNA is TGTGCCACCAGTCCAGCGGGAGCCTCCTACAATGAGCAGTTCTTC.

This clonotype was counted a few times. J is TRBJ1-1 and V is TRBV19; D call uncertain. The germline V gene encodes CDR1 LNHDA and CDR2 SQIVND (reference sequence). V lost 7 bases to trimming and J lost 4 bases, with 13 bases between them. The CDR3 has 13 amino acids. CDR3 sequence (DNA): TGTGCCAGTACCCTGAGAGGTGGCACTGAAGCTTTCTTT. Encoded protein: CASTLRGGTEAFF.

J is TRBJ1-5 and V is TRBV12-3 or TRBV12-4, with D unclear. CDR3 length equals 15 residues. Trimming stripped 7 bases from V and 6 bases from J, with 19 bases between. For the CDR3, the DNA is TGTGCCAGCACCTTGGGAGGATTTGATAGTCAGCCCCAGCATTTT. Encoded protein: CASTLGGFDSQPQHF.

This clonotype was counted only a few times. The genes are TRBV24-1 and TRBJ2-5, with 7 positions matching TRBD2. Germline loops: CDR1 KGHDR, CDR2 SFDVKD. The CDR3 runs to 17 residues. V was clipped by 5 bases and J by 2 bases; unmatched bases: 13. The CDR3 DNA is TGTGCCACCAGTGGGAGCTGGAGGGAGGGCCAGCAAGAGACCCAGTACTTC. This codes for CATSGSWREGQQETQYF.

This clonotype has a handful of counts. The chain couples TRBV19 to TRBJ2-1, with 10 positions matching TRBD2. CDR3 size: 15 residues. J was trimmed by 8 bases and V by 1 base; bases with no gene match: 5. CDR1 and CDR2 from the germline V gene are LNHDA and SQIVND (reference sequence). CDR3 bases: TGTGCCAGTAGTATAGTAGGGACTAGCGAGCATGAGCAGTTCTTC. This sequence encodes CASSIVGTSEHEQFF.

The genes are TRBV5-4 and TRBJ1-5, with a tentative D call TRBD1 (6 bases). The CDR3 is 14 residues long. CDR1 SGHNT and CDR2 YYREEE come from the germline V gene (reference sequence). V dropped 3 bases and J dropped 7 bases, with 14 bases sitting between them. CDR3 loop: CASSSQGQGQPQHF. The CDR3 region has the DNA TGTGCCAGCAGCTCTCAGGGGCAGGGCCAGCCCCAGCATTTT. Drawing the rest from reference TRBV5-4 and TRBJ1-5, the complete variable domain is ETGVTQSPTHLIKTRGQQVTLRCSSQSGHNTVSWYQQALGQGPQFIFQYYREEENGRGNFPPRFSGLQFPNYSSELNVNALELDDSALYLCASSSQGQGQPQHFGDGTRLSIL.

This clonotype was detected a few times. The V call is TRBV20-1, the J call TRBJ2-1; 8 nucleotides align to TRBD2. CDR3 length equals 16 residues. CDR1 and CDR2 (germline): DFQATT, SNEGSKA (reference sequence). The trim removed 2 bases at V and 0 bases at J, leaving 6 bases unmatched. CDR3 nucleotide sequence: TGCAGTGCTAGACCCCTAAGCGGGAGCTCCTACAATGAGCAGTTCTTC. It is translated as CSARPLSGSSYNEQFF.

The chain employs TRBV6-5 and TRBJ2-5; 12 positions agree with TRBD2. The CDR3 extends over 16 amino acids. V was pared by 2 bases and J by 4 bases, with 5 bases of the junction left unmatched. Germline V lookup: CDR1 MNHEY, CDR2 SVGAGI. For the CDR3, the DNA is TGTGCCAGCAGTTACGCTAGCGGGAGGGCCTTAGAGACCCAGTACTTC. Translation: CASSYASGRALETQYF.

This clonotype appeared a few times. The J gene is TRBJ1-2, the V gene TRBV2; TRBD1 matches 7 bases. Germline CDR1 is SNHLY and CDR2 is FYNNEI. The V segment lost 5 bases and the J segment 3 bases; nucleotides outside the gene matches: 9. The CDR3 length is 15 residues. The CDR3 loop is CASSNRDSHYYGYTF. The CDR3 coding sequence is TGTGCCAGCAGTAACAGGGACAGTCATTACTATGGCTACACCTTC.

This clonotype was seen only a few times. V gene TRBV6-1 combines with J gene TRBJ1-1; 7 bases line up with TRBD1. CDR1 is MNHNS and CDR2 is SASEGT in the germline V gene. The V segment lost 6 bases and the J segment 3 bases; nucleotides outside the gene matches: 7. This CDR3 has 14 amino acids. CDR3 sequence reads: CASRFGQADTEAFF. The CDR3 coding sequence is TGTGCCAGCAGATTTGGACAGGCGGACACTGAAGCTTTCTTT.

This clonotype has only a few counts. J is TRBJ2-3 and V is TRBV5-4; 8 nucleotides match TRBD2. The CDR3 covers 17 residues. CDR1 SGHNT and CDR2 YYREEE come from the germline V gene (reference sequence). With V trimmed by 0 bases and J by 2 bases, 8 bases remained unmatched. CDR3 region: CASSLGGASGHTDTQYF. The CDR3 nucleotides are TGTGCCAGCAGCTTGGGGGGCGCTAGCGGGCACACAGATACGCAGTATTTT.

This clonotype has more than one count but fewer than ten. This chain links TRBV5-1 with TRBJ2-2; no clear D gene. V lost 1 base and J 1 base, leaving 14 bases between the germline ends. Germline values: CDR1 SGHRS, CDR2 YFSETQ. This CDR3 spans 17 amino acids. The CDR3 sequence: CASSLRLAGRNTGELFF. DNA of the CDR3: TGCGCCAGCAGCTTGCGGTTGGCCGGGCGGAACACCGGGGAGCTGTTTTTT. The whole variable domain, filled in from reference TRBV5-1 and TRBJ2-2, reads KAGVTQTPRYLIKTRGQQVTLSCSPISGHRSVSWYQQTPGQGLQFLFEYFSETQRNKGNFPGRFSGRQFSNSRSEMNVSTLELGDSALYLCASSLRLAGRNTGELFFGEGSRLTVL.

This clonotype has ten or more counts. V is TRBV7-8 and J is TRBJ2-2, with 12 bases aligning to TRBD2. CDR1 is SGHVS and CDR2 is FQNEAQ in the germline V gene. The CDR3 contains 16 residues. V lost 8 bases to trimming and J lost 5 bases; unmatched junction nucleotides: 9. In DNA, the CDR3 is TGTGCCAGCGCCAGGACTAGCGGGGTGGATACCGGGGAGCTGTTTTTT. As protein: CASARTSGVDTGELFF.

This clonotype was recorded at least ten times. The chain employs TRBV7-2 and TRBJ2-7; D is unresolved. This CDR3 contains 15 residues. Germline-derived CDR1 and CDR2 are SGHTA and FQGNSA. Between the trimmed V and J ends, which lost 8 bases and 0 bases, there was a span of 17 bases. CDR3: CASCGGRPNSYEQYV. The DNA for the CDR3 is TGTGCCAGCTGTGGCGGACGCCCAAACTCCTACGAGCAGTACGTC.

This clonotype was picked up a small number of times. The J gene is TRBJ1-4, the V gene TRBV6-6, with D hard to call. Trimming left V 8 bases short and J 12 bases short, with 13 bases between. This CDR3 comprises 11 residues. Germline V gene lookup returns CDR1 MNHNY and CDR2 SVGAGI (reference sequence). The chain's CDR3 is CASSSGRELFF. The CDR3 region has the DNA TGTGCCAGCTCGAGCGGAAGGGAACTGTTTTTT.

The count of this clonotype is one. The chain is built from TRBV24-1 and TRBJ2-1, with TRBD2 matching over 10 bases. The V gene end was trimmed by 5 bases and the J gene end by 12 bases; junction bases not matched to a gene: 15. The CDR3 length is 16 residues. Germline V gene sequence: CDR1 KGHDR, CDR2 SFDVKD. DNA for the CDR3: TGTGCCACCAGTGGTATCACTAGCGGGATGGGGTTGGGGCAGTTCTTC. Translated, it gives CATSGITSGMGLGQFF.

The chain combines TRBV27 with TRBJ1-1, with D possibly matching TRBD1 (5 bases). V was cut by 4 bases and J by 6 bases, with 15 bases left in between. The CDR3 covers 14 residues. Per the germline V gene, CDR1 is MNHEY and CDR2 is SMNVEV (reference sequence). The CDR3 region is CASSSDPGQAEAFF. The DNA of the CDR3 is TGTGCCAGCAGTTCCGACCCGGGGCAGGCTGAAGCTTTCTTT.

This clonotype occurred a few times. The V call is TRBV7-4, the J call TRBJ2-1; 13 bases align to TRBD2. Germline V gene data show CDR1 as SGHVT and CDR2 as SQSDAQ. This CDR3 comprises 16 residues. Germline trimming cut 5 bases from V and 4 bases from J; bases unmatched to any gene: 5. CDR3 amino acids: CASSTGLAGKYNEQFF. For the CDR3, the DNA is TGTGCCAGCAGCACGGGACTAGCGGGAAAATACAATGAGCAGTTCTTC.

This clonotype has only a few counts. The V gene is TRBV7-3, the J gene TRBJ2-2, with D possibly being TRBD2 (7 bases). This CDR3 is built from 15 residues. The V end was cut by 0 bases, the J end by 5 bases, with 10 bases between. CDR1 and CDR2 from the germline V gene are SGHTA and FQGTGA. The CDR3 is CASSLTGGETGELFF. For the CDR3, the DNA is TGTGCCAGCAGCTTAACAGGGGGGGAGACCGGGGAGCTGTTTTTT.

The chain has TRBV12-3 or TRBV12-4 and TRBJ2-1, with 8 bases that match TRBD2. The CDR3 covers 15 residues. With 3 bases clipped from V and 8 bases from J, the junction kept 9 bases outside the gene matches. CDR3 residues: CASSFRGGAGDEQFF. CDR3 DNA sequence: TGTGCCAGCAGTTTCCGGGGGGGCGCTGGGGATGAGCAGTTCTTC.